This entry lists 21 T cell receptor beta chains sequenced from one sample in a study of T cells in Graves' hyperthyroidism and ophthalmopathy. TCR beta CDR3 sequences were amplified from RNA transcripts. The HTBI set primed first-round TCR CDR3 RT-PCR. MiXCR, applied by TCRdb to the multiplex PCR reads, yields one record per CDR3 protein. The table includes about 360,000 distinct CDR3 sequences, 19% detected once. Material: blood. The origin of the receptors is a woman aged 18 to 35 with Graves' hyperthyroidism.

This clonotype was seen more than once but under ten times. The chain couples TRBV11-1 to TRBJ2-7; D is undetermined. The germline V gene encodes CDR1 SGHAT and CDR2 FQDESV (reference sequence). CDR3 size: 13 residues. Deletions cut 4 bases from V and 10 bases from J, with 17 bases between. The CDR3 here is CASSSPDTVVQYF. For the CDR3, the DNA is TGTGCCAGCAGCTCCCCAGACACAGTGGTACAGTACTTC.

This clonotype was observed a handful of times. This chain links TRBV12-5 with TRBJ1-1, with 11 bases fitting TRBD1. This CDR3 is 16 amino acids long. CDR1 and CDR2 (germline): LGHNT, FRNRAP. Trimming cost V 8 bases and J 0 bases; bases outside gene matches: 8. CDR3 nucleotide sequence: TGTGCTAGTCTCCTTGGACAGGGGGCGGTGAACACTGAAGCTTTCTTT. Its protein is CASLLGQGAVNTEAFF. Looking up the rest from reference TRBV12-5 and TRBJ1-1 gives the full variable domain: DARVTQTPRHKVTEMGQEVTMRCQPILGHNTVFWYRQTMMQGLELLAYFRNRAPLDDSGMPKDRFSAEMPDATLATLKIQPSEPRDSAVYFCASLLGQGAVNTEAFFGQGTRLTVV.

This clonotype was seen many times. The genes are TRBV6-1 and TRBJ1-5; D unresolved. The V gene's germline CDR1 is MNHNS and CDR2 SASEGT. V was shortened by 6 bases and J by 10 bases, with 19 bases between the two germline ends. This CDR3 region has 14 residues. DNA for the CDR3: TGTGCCAGCAGCCCAGAGGCACCGGTTATCCCCCAGCATTTT. This sequence encodes CASSPEAPVIPQHF.

This clonotype showed up many times. The chain combines TRBV2 with TRBJ2-2; 8 bases map to TRBD2. In germline, CDR1 is SNHLY, CDR2 FYNNEI. The CDR3 covers 14 residues. V lost 6 bases to trimming and J lost 7 bases; unmatched junction nucleotides: 7. The CDR3 protein is CASSGTRGGGELFF. The DNA for the CDR3 is TGTGCCAGCAGCGGGACTAGAGGTGGCGGGGAGCTGTTTTTT.

There are a few counts of this clonotype. A much larger clone lies a single base off, so this may be a read error. The chain is built from TRBV11-2 and TRBJ1-5; D uncertain. Germline V gives CDR1 SGHAT, CDR2 FQNNGV. The CDR3 loop spans 12 amino acids. The CDR3 DNA follows: TGTGCCAGCAGCTTAGTTGATCAGCCCAAGCATTTT. It yields the protein CASSLVDQPKHF.

This clonotype was observed many times. The CDR3 is CSALRVQETQYF. The CDR3 DNA follows: TGCAGTGCCCTGAGGGTACAAGAGACCCAGTACTTC. The rearrangement uses TRBV20-1 and TRBJ2-5; D may be TRBD2 (5 bases). CDR3 length: 12 amino acids. Trimming cost V 6 bases and J 2 bases, with 10 bases left between them. Germline CDR1 reads DFQATT; CDR2 reads SNEGSKA (reference sequence).

This clonotype was counted many times. The chain carries TRBV2 and TRBJ2-2; a weak D match, TRBD1 (6 bases). CDR3 length: 15 amino acids. Trimming pared 9 bases from V and 4 bases from J, leaving 18 bases between. CDR1 and CDR2 (germline): SNHLY, FYNNEI. The CDR3 DNA follows: TGTGCCAGTCTTAAAACAGGGCCGGGCACCGGGGAGCTGTTTTTT. Translating it yields CASLKTGPGTGELFF.

This clonotype has only one observation. The gene calls are TRBV7-2 and TRBJ2-7; the D call may be TRBD1 or TRBD2 (5 bases each). Germline loops: CDR1 SGHTA, CDR2 FQGNSA. Trimming left V 1 base short and J 6 bases short, with 16 bases between. The CDR3 sequence is 15 residues long. CDR3 protein: CASSLVGTALGEQYF. As DNA, the CDR3 is TGTGCCAGCAGCTTAGTGGGGACGGCGTTAGGCGAGCAGTACTTC.

V usage is TRBV7-3 and J usage is TRBJ2-5; 8 nucleotides match TRBD1. In germline, CDR1 is SGHTA, CDR2 FQGTGA. CDR3 size: 13 residues. V shed 5 bases, J shed 7 bases, and the junction held 6 bases outside the gene matches. Here the CDR3 reads CASSRQGKATQYF. DNA for the CDR3: TGTGCCAGCAGCCGACAGGGGAAGGCGACCCAGTACTTC.

This clonotype was seen repeatedly, ten times or more. The chain couples TRBV27 to TRBJ2-2, with D hard to call. The length of the CDR3 is 13 residues. The V gene's germline CDR1 is MNHEY and CDR2 SMNVEV (reference sequence). Trimming cost V 2 bases and J 6 bases, with 7 bases left between them. The CDR3 coding sequence is TGTGCCAGCAGTTTAGCGGTCGCCGGGGAGCTGTTTTTT. Amino acid sequence: CASSLAVAGELFF.

This clonotype was counted at least ten times. The rearrangement links TRBV7-8 to TRBJ2-7; TRBD2 might be the D (6 bases). Germline V lookup: CDR1 SGHVS, CDR2 FQNEAQ. V lost 8 bases and J 6 bases, leaving 8 bases between the germline ends. CDR3 length: 10 amino acids. CDR3 protein: CASGRGEQYF. CDR3 nucleotide sequence: TGTGCCAGCGGGCGGGGCGAGCAGTACTTC. The whole variable domain, remainder taken from reference TRBV7-8 and TRBJ2-7, is GAGVSQSPRYKVAKRGQDVALRCDPISGHVSLFWYQQALGQGPEFLTYFQNEAQLDKSGLPSDRFFAERPEGSVSTLKIQRTQQEDSAVYLCASGRGEQYFGPGTRLTVT.

The rearrangement joins TRBV5-1 to TRBJ1-2; no reliable D call. The CDR3 length is 14 residues. Germline assignment: CDR1 SGHRS and CDR2 YFSETQ. Trimming left V 4 bases short and J 8 bases short, with 18 bases between. This chain's CDR3 is CASSQEHSTEGYTF. CDR3 nucleotide sequence: TGCGCCAGCAGCCAAGAACACAGCACGGAGGGCTACACCTTC.

This clonotype was seen repeatedly, ten times or more. The genes are TRBV7-9 and TRBJ1-2; D is undetermined. This CDR3 spans 14 amino acids. Between the trimmed V and J ends, which lost 3 bases and 2 bases, there was a span of 10 bases. The germline V gene encodes CDR1 SEHNR and CDR2 FQNEAQ (reference sequence). The CDR3 here is CASSFSVGNYGYTF. CDR3 nucleotides: TGTGCCAGCAGCTTCTCGGTGGGGAACTATGGCTACACCTTC.

This clonotype has at least ten counts. This sequence joins TRBV12-3 or TRBV12-4 and TRBJ2-7, with D perhaps assigned TRBD1 or TRBD2 (5 bases each). The length of the CDR3 is 14 residues. V gave up 0 bases and J gave up 3 bases, with 9 bases separating them. CDR3 protein: CASSLAGTGYEQYF. DNA for the CDR3: TGTGCCAGCAGTTTAGCCGGGACGGGCTACGAGCAGTACTTC.

This clonotype was observed a handful of times. V gene TRBV4-1 combines with J gene TRBJ1-5; no definite D call. Per germline, CDR1 MGHRA and CDR2 YSYEKL. The CDR3 extends over 14 amino acids. Trimming removed 1 base from V and 4 bases from J, with 8 bases in between. In DNA form, the CDR3 reads TGCGCCAGCAGCCAAGGGGTTGGAAATCAGCCCCAGCATTTT. Translation gives CASSQGVGNQPQHF.

This clonotype was seen ten or more times. This rearrangement joins TRBV7-2 to TRBJ2-5; the match to TRBD2 covers 10 bases. The CDR3 contains 16 residues. V lost 4 bases and J lost 2; bases outside the gene matches: 7. Germline CDR1 and CDR2: SGHTA and FQGNSA. The CDR3 here is CASSSWGSGGQETQYF. For the CDR3, the DNA is TGTGCCAGCAGCTCCTGGGGTAGCGGGGGGCAAGAGACCCAGTACTTC.

The chain employs TRBV5-1 and TRBJ2-2; 12 nucleotides agree with TRBD1. The V segment lost 4 bases and the J segment 2 bases; nucleotides outside the gene matches: 3. The V gene's germline CDR1 is SGHRS and CDR2 YFSETQ. CDR3 size: 16 residues. The DNA of the CDR3 is TGCGCCAGCAGCGTTGGGACAGGGGGCAACACCGGGGAGCTGTTTTTT. It is translated as CASSVGTGGNTGELFF.

The sample holds many counts of this clonotype. Germline and junction disagree at one end, which may indicate a read error. The chain joins TRBV12-3 or TRBV12-4 to TRBJ2-5; a possible D gene is TRBD1 (5 bases). The CDR3 contains 14 residues. The CDR3 loop is CASSLGTFQGTQYF. The CDR3 DNA is TGTGCCAGCAGTTTAGGGACATTCCAAGGGACCCAGTACTTC.

CDR3 in amino acids: CASRLHGGPRGQYF. In DNA form, the CDR3 reads TGTGCCAGCAGACTCCATGGCGGTCCCCGGGGGCAGTACTTC. The chain couples TRBV3-1 to TRBJ2-7, with a weak D call TRBD2 (5 bases). Germline V gene sequence: CDR1 LGHDT, CDR2 YNNKEL (reference sequence). V lost 6 bases and J 9 bases, leaving 21 bases between the germline ends. The CDR3 is made up of 14 amino acids.

This clonotype has at least ten counts. The chain couples TRBV7-8 to TRBJ2-7, with D maybe TRBD1 (6 bases). The V gene's germline CDR1 is SGHVS and CDR2 FQNEAQ. V lost 3 bases, J lost 2 bases, and 11 bases lay in between. The length of the CDR3 is 14 residues. The CDR3 DNA is TGTGCCAGCAGCTTCCCTACAGGGACCTACGAGCAGTACTTC. This sequence encodes CASSFPTGTYEQYF.

This clonotype has ten or more counts. The chain joins TRBV5-1 to TRBJ2-2, with D possibly being TRBD1 (6 bases). Germline loops: CDR1 SGHRS, CDR2 YFSETQ. The ends were cut back, 5 bases at V and 0 bases at J, with 17 bases in the middle. This CDR3 contains 17 residues. The CDR3 loop is CASRSSGTLPNTGELFF. CDR3 coding DNA: TGCGCCAGCAGATCCTCCGGGACACTACCGAACACCGGGGAGCTGTTTTTT.